A selection of T cell receptor beta chains follows, all from one sample in a study of response to subunit inactivated influenza vaccine. Using its own MiXCR run on the RT-PCR reads, TCRdb lists one record per CDR3 protein. Of 450,000 to 550,000 distinct CDR3 sequences in the sample, about 25% are singletons; the top ten hold 1.5% to 2%. The sequencing used CD4+ T cells sorted from PBMCs, collected 4 to 6 days after vaccination. These receptors came from a man in his forties or fifties who received an inactivated influenza vaccine. CDR3s include the opening cysteine and the closing phenylalanine or tryptophan. The order of the fields is V gene, clone size, J gene, D gene, CDR3 DNA, CDR3 protein. The D gene is left open where the match is weak. For some rows the clone size is stated as once, few or many, or as a class when expanded; others skip it.

v_call: TRBV5-1
clone_size: .
j_call: TRBJ2-7
d_call: TRBD2
cdr3_nt: TGCGCCAGCAGCTTGGCCTGGGGGGGGACCTACGAGCAGTACTTC
cdr3_aa: CASSLAWGGTYEQYF

v_call: TRBV11-3
clone_size: few
j_call: TRBJ2-3
d_call: .
cdr3_nt: TGTGCCAGCAGCGCCTCCGGGACTACGCAGTATTTT
cdr3_aa: CASSASGTTQYF

v_call: TRBV7-9
clone_size: many
j_call: TRBJ2-3
d_call: .
cdr3_nt: TGTGCCAGCAGCCCCAAACTAGCAGATACGCAGTATTTT
cdr3_aa: CASSPKLADTQYF

v_call: TRBV7-9
clone_size: .
j_call: TRBJ2-5
d_call: TRBD2
cdr3_nt: TGTGCCAGCAGCTTAGCGGGAGGGCCAATTAAGACCCAGTACTTC
cdr3_aa: CASSLAGGPIKTQYF

v_call: TRBV28
clone_size: .
j_call: TRBJ1-6
d_call: .
cdr3_nt: TGTGCCAGCATTTTTGGGGGGCTGAGTAATTCACCCCTCCACTTT
cdr3_aa: CASIFGGLSNSPLHF

v_call: TRBV6-1
clone_size: few
j_call: TRBJ2-7
d_call: TRBD2
cdr3_nt: TGTGCCAGCAGTGAAAACAGCGGGGGGCCTTACGAGCAGTACTTC
cdr3_aa: CASSENSGGPYEQYF

v_call: TRBV12-3/TRBV12-4
clone_size: few
j_call: TRBJ2-1
d_call: TRBD2
cdr3_nt: TGTGCCAGCAACAGAAGCCCCACTAGCGTCAATGAGCAGTTCTTC
cdr3_aa: CASNRSPTSVNEQFF

v_call: TRBV7-8
clone_size: .
j_call: TRBJ2-5
d_call: .
cdr3_nt: TGTGCCAGCAGCACGTACAGGGTTCGGGAGACCCAGTACTTC
cdr3_aa: CASSTYRVRETQYF

v_call: TRBV20-1
clone_size: .
j_call: TRBJ2-2
d_call: .
cdr3_nt: TGCAGTGCTAGAGATGTGAAGGGGTCCGCGAACACCGGGGAGCTGTTTTTT
cdr3_aa: CSARDVKGSANTGELFF

v_call: TRBV6-2/TRBV6-3
clone_size: .
j_call: TRBJ2-7
d_call: TRBD2
cdr3_nt: TGTGCCAGCAGTTACTCAGACCTAGCGGGAGAAATGTACGAGCAGTACTTC
cdr3_aa: CASSYSDLAGEMYEQYF

v_call: TRBV4-1
clone_size: .
j_call: TRBJ2-2
d_call: .
cdr3_nt: TGCGCCAGTATACGGGGGGCGCTGGGCGGGGAGCTGTTTTTT
cdr3_aa: CASIRGALGGELFF

v_call: TRBV6-1
clone_size: few
j_call: TRBJ2-5
d_call: .
cdr3_nt: TGTGCCAGCAGCCTATCTCTAGGACAGAAAGAGACCCAGTACTTC
cdr3_aa: CASSLSLGQKETQYF

v_call: TRBV10-3
clone_size: few
j_call: TRBJ2-2
d_call: .
cdr3_nt: TGTGCCATCCGGGTACTAACGAACACCGGGGAGCTGTTTTTT
cdr3_aa: CAIRVLTNTGELFF

v_call: TRBV11-3
clone_size: .
j_call: TRBJ2-2
d_call: TRBD1
cdr3_nt: TGTGCCAGCAGCCAAACGGACAGGGTTGGCGGGGAGCTGTTTTTT
cdr3_aa: CASSQTDRVGGELFF

v_call: TRBV10-3
clone_size: .
j_call: TRBJ1-5
d_call: TRBD1
cdr3_nt: TGTGCCATCAGTGCTTCTAACAGGGGCAGCAATCAGCCCCAGCATTTT
cdr3_aa: CAISASNRGSNQPQHF

v_call: TRBV20-1
clone_size: many
j_call: TRBJ2-3
d_call: .
cdr3_nt: TGCAGTGCTAGTCTCCCTCTAACAGATACGCAGTATTTT
cdr3_aa: CSASLPLTDTQYF

v_call: TRBV11-2
clone_size: few
j_call: TRBJ2-1
d_call: TRBD2
cdr3_nt: TGTGCCAGCAGCTATCCCCCCACTCCGAGGAGGACTAGCGGGAGGTACAATGAGCAGTTCTTC
cdr3_aa: CASSYPPTPRRTSGRYNEQFF

v_call: TRBV4-3
clone_size: few
j_call: TRBJ2-1
d_call: .
cdr3_nt: TGCGCCAGCAGCCAAGATGGGCGCCGCGATGAGCAGTTCTTC
cdr3_aa: CASSQDGRRDEQFF

v_call: TRBV24-1
clone_size: .
j_call: TRBJ2-1
d_call: .
cdr3_nt: TGTGCCACCAGTGATTTGGCGTCCCCGTTAAATGAGCAGTTCTTC
cdr3_aa: CATSDLASPLNEQFF

v_call: TRBV20-1
clone_size: .
j_call: TRBJ1-1
d_call: TRBD1
cdr3_nt: TGCAGTGCTAGACCGCCGGACAGGGGGCCTGAAGCTTTCTTT
cdr3_aa: CSARPPDRGPEAFF

v_call: TRBV11-2
clone_size: .
j_call: TRBJ2-1
d_call: .
cdr3_nt: TGTGCCAGCAGCCTGGTGGGTTCTTATGCTGAGCAGTTCTTC
cdr3_aa: CASSLVGSYAEQFF

v_call: TRBV5-1
clone_size: .
j_call: TRBJ2-3
d_call: .
cdr3_nt: TGCGCCAGCAGCTTATCCGGCGGGTGCCATACGCAGTATTTT
cdr3_aa: CASSLSGGCHTQYF

v_call: TRBV5-1
clone_size: .
j_call: TRBJ2-1
d_call: .
cdr3_nt: TGCGCCAGCAGCTTGGGGCAGAGGGAGCAGTTCTTC
cdr3_aa: CASSLGQREQFF

v_call: TRBV27
clone_size: few
j_call: TRBJ2-7
d_call: .
cdr3_nt: TGTGCCAGCAGTTTCCCTGGGGGATCCGAGCAGTACTTC
cdr3_aa: CASSFPGGSEQYF

v_call: TRBV29-1
clone_size: few
j_call: TRBJ2-7
d_call: TRBD2
cdr3_nt: TGCAGCAGACCTTGGACTAGCGGGAAGCTGTCCTACGAGCAGTACTTC
cdr3_aa: CSRPWTSGKLSYEQYF

v_call: TRBV20-1
clone_size: .
j_call: TRBJ2-3
d_call: TRBD2
cdr3_nt: TGCTGTGCCATTAGACTAGCACGGACCACAGATACGCAGTATTTT
cdr3_aa: CCAIRLARTTDTQYF

v_call: TRBV11-2
clone_size: few
j_call: TRBJ1-6
d_call: .
cdr3_nt: TGTGCCAGCAGCTTTCAGTCCAGGGATAATTCACCCCTCCACTTT
cdr3_aa: CASSFQSRDNSPLHF

v_call: TRBV6-2/TRBV6-3
clone_size: .
j_call: TRBJ2-7
d_call: .
cdr3_nt: TGTGCCAGCAGTTCCCCAAGGTCCTACGAGCAGTACTTC
cdr3_aa: CASSSPRSYEQYF

v_call: TRBV27
clone_size: .
j_call: TRBJ1-6
d_call: .
cdr3_nt: TGTGCCAGCAGCCTTACAGGTTTACCCCTCCACTTT
cdr3_aa: CASSLTGLPLHF

v_call: TRBV28
clone_size: .
j_call: TRBJ2-2
d_call: .
cdr3_nt: TGTGCCAGCAGTCGGATGGGGTTGGTCCGGGAGCTGTTTTTT
cdr3_aa: CASSRMGLVRELFF

v_call: TRBV7-2
clone_size: .
j_call: TRBJ1-6
d_call: .
cdr3_nt: TGTGCCAGCAGCTCCCCCGTCCGGCAGGGACTTAATTCACCCCTCCACTTT
cdr3_aa: CASSSPVRQGLNSPLHF

v_call: TRBV5-1
clone_size: many
j_call: TRBJ1-2
d_call: .
cdr3_nt: TGTGCCAGCAGCTTGAACGGGGACTATGGCTACACCTTC
cdr3_aa: CASSLNGDYGYTF

v_call: TRBV28
clone_size: .
j_call: TRBJ2-3
d_call: TRBD2
cdr3_nt: TGTGCCAGCAGTTTAAACCCGGAGCGGGAGCCCACAGATACGCAGTATTTT
cdr3_aa: CASSLNPEREPTDTQYF

v_call: TRBV4-3
clone_size: .
j_call: TRBJ2-3
d_call: TRBD2
cdr3_nt: TGCGCCAGCAGCCAAGAACGTCCGGGGGGTACGCAGTATTTT
cdr3_aa: CASSQERPGGTQYF

v_call: TRBV6-2/TRBV6-3
clone_size: few
j_call: TRBJ2-1
d_call: .
cdr3_nt: TGTGCCAGCAGGCGACTCACCTACTACAATGAGCAGTTCTTC
cdr3_aa: CASRRLTYYNEQFF

v_call: TRBV6-5
clone_size: few
j_call: TRBJ1-2
d_call: TRBD1
cdr3_nt: TGTGCCAGCAGTTACGGGGGACAGGGTAATGGCTACACCTTC
cdr3_aa: CASSYGGQGNGYTF

v_call: TRBV12-3/TRBV12-4
clone_size: .
j_call: TRBJ2-7
d_call: TRBD2
cdr3_nt: TGTGCCAGCAGTCAGGGACTAGCGGGGGGTGAGCAGTACTTC
cdr3_aa: CASSQGLAGGEQYF

v_call: TRBV12-3/TRBV12-4
clone_size: .
j_call: TRBJ1-1
d_call: .
cdr3_nt: TGTGCCAGCAGTTCTCCGGGATCAAGCCTGAACACTGAAGCTTTCTTT
cdr3_aa: CASSSPGSSLNTEAFF

v_call: TRBV6-1
clone_size: .
j_call: TRBJ2-7
d_call: .
cdr3_nt: TGTGCCAGCAGCTCCCTAAGGGGGGCGGCTCAATACGAGCAGTACTTC
cdr3_aa: CASSSLRGAAQYEQYF

v_call: TRBV7-2
clone_size: few
j_call: TRBJ2-1
d_call: TRBD1
cdr3_nt: TGTGCCAGCAGCTTCACAGGGGTCAATGAGCAGTTCTTC
cdr3_aa: CASSFTGVNEQFF

v_call: TRBV3-1
clone_size: .
j_call: TRBJ2-1
d_call: .
cdr3_nt: TGTGCCAGCAGCCAAGGGCAGGGGCACTTCAATGAGCAGTTCTTC
cdr3_aa: CASSQGQGHFNEQFF